Following are 7 T cell receptor beta chains from one sample sequenced in a study of blood T cells in healthy people across ages. Through a sample-barcoded 5' primer and a J-beta primer mix, a second PCR was run for roughly 6 to 11 cycles. TCRdb used MiXCR to reprocess the 5' RACE reads, holding one entry per CDR3 protein. The profile covers approximately 850,000 distinct CDR3 sequences, with roughly 64% appearing a single time and about 20% taken by the ten largest. Material: blood. The receptor source for this set is a young man in good health.

V and J are TRBV20-1 and TRBJ2-7, with 10 bases that match TRBD2. The CDR3 covers 18 residues. From germline, CDR1 is DFQATT and CDR2 SNEGSKA (reference sequence). The V segment lost 4 bases and the J segment 4 bases; nucleotides outside the gene matches: 19. The CDR3 sequence: CSAINLKREGRLRYEQYF. The CDR3 DNA reads as TGCAGTGCTATAAACTTAAAGCGGGAGGGTCGGTTGAGGTACGAGCAGTACTTC.

The sample holds a few counts of this clonotype. V and J are TRBV27 and TRBJ2-1, with 8 bases that match TRBD2. The germline CDR1 and CDR2 sequences are MNHEY and SMNVEV (reference sequence). This CDR3 is 14 amino acids long. J was trimmed by 6 bases and V by 6 bases; bases with no gene match: 7. The CDR3 coding sequence is TGTGCCAGCAGCCCAAGGACTAGCTCCAATGAGCAGTTCTTC. It translates to CASSPRTSSNEQFF.

This clonotype was seen only once. The rearrangement links TRBV6-6 to TRBJ1-1; D might be TRBD1 (6 bases). The CDR3 has 14 residues. The V gene's germline CDR1 is MNHNY and CDR2 SVGAGI (reference sequence). The V end lost 2 bases, the J end lost 11 bases, and 18 bases lay between the germline ends. The CDR3 DNA sequence: TGTGCCAGCAGTTACGAAAGCTCCGGGACACCGGCTTTCTTT. It encodes CASSYESSGTPAFF.

This clonotype was seen repeatedly, ten times or more. The rearrangement links TRBV20-1 to TRBJ2-3, with 8 nucleotides matching TRBD1. The CDR3 is made up of 13 amino acids. V shed 5 bases and J 4 bases; nucleotides not matched to a gene: 5. CDR1 is DFQATT and CDR2 is SNEGSKA in the germline V gene (reference sequence). The CDR3 here is CSAEGQGSDTQYF. CDR3 coding DNA: TGCAGTGCTGAAGGACAGGGTTCAGATACGCAGTATTTT.

J is TRBJ2-1 and V is TRBV4-1; D call uncertain. This CDR3 region has 13 residues. Germline CDR1 reads MGHRA; CDR2 reads YSYEKL. Trimming pared 0 bases from V and 3 bases from J, leaving 3 bases between. CDR3 region: CASSQEGYNEQFF. The CDR3 nucleotides are TGCGCCAGCAGCCAAGAGGGCTACAATGAGCAGTTCTTC.

The chain recombines TRBV20-1 with TRBJ2-3; D is perhaps TRBD2 (6 bases). In germline, CDR1 is DFQATT, CDR2 SNEGSKA (reference sequence). CDR3 length: 13 amino acids. Trimming shortened V by 5 bases and J by 0 bases, and 9 bases separated the two germline ends. This chain's CDR3 is CSAAGTSTDTQYF. CDR3 sequence (DNA): TGCAGTGCTGCCGGGACTAGCACAGATACGCAGTATTTT.

V and J are TRBV6-1 and TRBJ2-5, with 11 bases identical to TRBD2. Per germline, CDR1 MNHNS and CDR2 SASEGT. After removal of 5 bases from V and 4 bases from J, the junction contained 15 bases not matched to a gene. The CDR3 covers 18 residues. The CDR3 DNA reads as TGTGCCAGCAGTCCTACTTCGCTACTAGCGGGAGTTGGAGAGACCCAGTACTTC. Encoded protein: CASSPTSLLAGVGETQYF.